This T cell receptor (beta chain) was found in a study of OX40 agonist ivuxolimab in advanced cancers. Patients with a history of autoimmune disease or on systemic immunosuppression were excluded. V lost 4 bases and J lost 2, with 11 bases in between. Germline V gives CDR1 SNHLY, CDR2 FYNNEI. The CDR3 length is 15 residues. Produced via immunoSEQ multiplex PCR; TCRdb's table is partial and in-frame only. The sample holds more than 65,000 clones; 75% to 85% are singletons and the top ten take around 5%. A few counts support this clone. This same CDR3 is encoded by further DNA sequences in the sample. The chain recombines TRBV2 with TRBJ2-2; possible D gene TRBD1, 6 bases. The material sequenced was CD4+ or CD8+ T cells sorted from blood, taken in a trial of the OX40 agonist ivuxolimab. This clonotype was sampled from an adult with an advanced solid tumor such as melanoma, head and neck, liver or kidney cancer. CDR3 in DNA: TGTGCCAGCAGTGCCGGGACAACTAACACCGGGGAGCTGTTTTTT. Translating it yields CASSAGTTNTGELFF.